A selection of T cell receptor beta chains follows, all from one sample in a study of blood T cell repertoires in COVID-19. Method: immunoSEQ multiplex PCR; TCRdb's copy keeps in-frame clones and lacks some. Seen here are hundreds of thousands of clones, 85% to 90% observed once, and the top ten hold 0.8% to 0.9%. Sequenced sample: peripheral blood. The receptors were gathered from a man aged 18 to 30 with COVID-19, enrolled during active disease. Each CDR3 is given with its conserved first and last residue. D genes are given only for firm matches.

D gene	V gene	J gene	CDR3 protein	CDR3 DNA
TRBD2	TRBV18	TRBJ2-2	CASSPVSGTSFSGELFF	TGTGCCAGCTCACCGGTATCCGGGACTAGCTTCTCCGGGGAGCTGTTTTTT
-	TRBV30	TRBJ2-2	CAWSRSTTNTGELFF	TGTGCCTGGAGCCGAAGCACTACGAACACCGGGGAGCTGTTTTTT
-	TRBV6-6	TRBJ2-1	CASSYPPAGTPNEQFF	TGTGCCAGCAGTTACCCCCCGGCGGGAACCCCCAATGAGCAGTTCTTC
-	TRBV7-2	TRBJ2-7	CASSLAGGQRVYEQYF	TGTGCCAGCAGCTTAGCAGGGGGACAAAGGGTCTACGAGCAGTACTTC
TRBD2	TRBV7-7	TRBJ2-1	CASSLSGVSYNEQFF	TGTGCTAGCAGCCTTAGCGGGGTCTCCTACAATGAGCAGTTCTTC
TRBD1	TRBV5-5	TRBJ2-1	CASSEGAELEQFF	TGTGCCAGCAGCGAGGGGGCGGAGCTTGAGCAGTTCTTC
-	TRBV7-9	TRBJ1-1	CASSLRVQNTEAFF	TGTGCCAGCAGCTTACGGGTACAGAACACTGAAGCTTTCTTT
-	TRBV19	TRBJ1-1	CASSLGSYGEAFF	TGTGCCAGTAGTCTAGGGTCTTACGGGGAAGCTTTCTTT
-	TRBV7-2	TRBJ2-2	CASSQGLYTGELFF	TGTGCCAGCAGCCAGGGACTGTACACCGGGGAGCTGTTTTTT
TRBD2	TRBV15	TRBJ2-3	CATRGHGGANTQYF	TGTGCCACCCGAGGGCACGGGGGGGCCAATACGCAGTATTTT